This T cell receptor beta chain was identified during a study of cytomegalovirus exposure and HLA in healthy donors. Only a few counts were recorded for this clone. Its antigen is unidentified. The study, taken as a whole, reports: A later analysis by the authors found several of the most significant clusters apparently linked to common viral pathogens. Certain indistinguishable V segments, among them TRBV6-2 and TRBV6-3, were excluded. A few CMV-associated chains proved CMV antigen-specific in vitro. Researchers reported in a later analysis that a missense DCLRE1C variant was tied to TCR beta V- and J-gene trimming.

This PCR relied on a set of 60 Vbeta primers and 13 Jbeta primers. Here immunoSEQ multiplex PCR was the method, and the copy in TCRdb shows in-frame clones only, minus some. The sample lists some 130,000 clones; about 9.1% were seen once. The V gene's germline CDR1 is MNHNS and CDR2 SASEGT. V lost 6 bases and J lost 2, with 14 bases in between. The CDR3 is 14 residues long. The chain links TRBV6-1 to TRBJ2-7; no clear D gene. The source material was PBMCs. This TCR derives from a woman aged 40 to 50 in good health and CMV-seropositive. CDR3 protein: CASSPPSGPYEQYF. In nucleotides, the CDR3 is TGTGCCAGCAGCCCACCCTCCGGTCCCTACGAGCAGTACTTC.